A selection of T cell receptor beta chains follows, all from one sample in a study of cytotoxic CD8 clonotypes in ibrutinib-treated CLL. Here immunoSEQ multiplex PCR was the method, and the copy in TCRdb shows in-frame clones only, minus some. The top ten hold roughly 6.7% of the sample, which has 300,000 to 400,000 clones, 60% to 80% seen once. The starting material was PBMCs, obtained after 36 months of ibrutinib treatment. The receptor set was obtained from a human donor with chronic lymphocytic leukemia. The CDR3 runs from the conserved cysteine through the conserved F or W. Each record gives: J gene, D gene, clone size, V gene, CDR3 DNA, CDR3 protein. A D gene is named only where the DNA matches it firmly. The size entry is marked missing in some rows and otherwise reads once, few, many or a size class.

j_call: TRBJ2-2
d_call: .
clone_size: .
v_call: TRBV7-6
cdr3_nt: TGTGCCAGCAGCTCCACAACACAGGGATGGGGGGAGCTGTTTTTT
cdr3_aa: CASSSTTQGWGELFF

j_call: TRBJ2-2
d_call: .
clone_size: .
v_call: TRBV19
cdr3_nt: TGTGCCAGTATTGGGACCGGGGAGCTGTTTTTT
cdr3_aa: CASIGTGELFF

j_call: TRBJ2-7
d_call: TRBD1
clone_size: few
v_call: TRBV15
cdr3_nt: TGTGCCACCAGGGACAGGGACTCCTACGAGCAGTACTTC
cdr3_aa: CATRDRDSYEQYF

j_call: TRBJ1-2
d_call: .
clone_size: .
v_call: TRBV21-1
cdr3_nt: TGTGCCAGCAGCAAAGGGGTTGGGGACAGGCCACCGGGGGGCTACACCTTC
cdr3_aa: CASSKGVGDRPPGGYTF

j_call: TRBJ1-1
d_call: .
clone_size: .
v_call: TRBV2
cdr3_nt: TGTGCCAGCAGTGAGGCCGAAGCTGGAGCTTTCTTT
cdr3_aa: CASSEAEAGAFF

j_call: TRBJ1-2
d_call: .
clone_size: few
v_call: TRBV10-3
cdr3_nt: TGTGCCATCAGTGAGCCGGACAGCTATGGCTACACCTTC
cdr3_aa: CAISEPDSYGYTF

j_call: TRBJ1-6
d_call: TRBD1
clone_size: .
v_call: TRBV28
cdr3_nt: TGTGCCAGCAGTTTACTACCGGGACAGGGGTCCTATAATTCACCCCTCCACTTT
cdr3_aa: CASSLLPGQGSYNSPLHF

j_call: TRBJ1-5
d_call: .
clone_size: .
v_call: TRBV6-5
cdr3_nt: TGTGCCAGCAGTTACTGGCCTAGCAATCAGCCCCAGCATTTT
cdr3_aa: CASSYWPSNQPQHF

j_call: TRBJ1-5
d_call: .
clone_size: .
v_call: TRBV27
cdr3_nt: TGTGCCAGCAGCCCGGGGGGGCATTATCAGCCCCAGCATTTT
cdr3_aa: CASSPGGHYQPQHF

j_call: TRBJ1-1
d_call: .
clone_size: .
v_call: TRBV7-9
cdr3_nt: TGTGCCAGCAGCCGAAACACTGAAGCTTTCTTT
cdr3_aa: CASSRNTEAFF

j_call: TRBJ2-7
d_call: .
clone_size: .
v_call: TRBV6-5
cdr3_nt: TGTGCCAGCAGTGGTCAGGGGTTCTACGAGCAGTACTTC
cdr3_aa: CASSGQGFYEQYF

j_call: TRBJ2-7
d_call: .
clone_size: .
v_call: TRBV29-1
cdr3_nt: TGCAGCGCGGAGTCGGAGGCTGGCGAGCAGTACTTC
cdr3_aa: CSAESEAGEQYF

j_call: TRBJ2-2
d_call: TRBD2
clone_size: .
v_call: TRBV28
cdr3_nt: TGTGCCAGCAGTCCCCCGGGACTAGCCCTGAACACCGGGGAGCTGTTTTTT
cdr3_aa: CASSPPGLALNTGELFF

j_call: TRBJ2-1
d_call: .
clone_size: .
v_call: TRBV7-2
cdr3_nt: TGTGCCAGCAGCTTAGTGGTGGGAGTCAGCCCCAATGAGCAGTTCTTC
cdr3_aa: CASSLVVGVSPNEQFF

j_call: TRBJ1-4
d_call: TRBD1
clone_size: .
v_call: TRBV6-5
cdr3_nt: TGTGCCAGCAGAACCGGGACAGCTAATGAAAAACTGTTTTTT
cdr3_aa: CASRTGTANEKLFF